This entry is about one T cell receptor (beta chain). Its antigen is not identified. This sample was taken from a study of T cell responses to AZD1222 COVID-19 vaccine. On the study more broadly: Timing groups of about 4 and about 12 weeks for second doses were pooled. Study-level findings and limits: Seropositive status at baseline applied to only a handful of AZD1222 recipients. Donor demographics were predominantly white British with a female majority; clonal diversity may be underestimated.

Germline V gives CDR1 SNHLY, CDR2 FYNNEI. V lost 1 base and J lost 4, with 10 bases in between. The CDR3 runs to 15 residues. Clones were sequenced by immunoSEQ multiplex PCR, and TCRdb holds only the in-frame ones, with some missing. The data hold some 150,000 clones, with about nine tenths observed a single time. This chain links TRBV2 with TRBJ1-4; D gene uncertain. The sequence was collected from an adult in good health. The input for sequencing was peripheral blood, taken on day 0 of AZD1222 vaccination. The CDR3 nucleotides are TGTGCCAGCAGTGAAGAGTCGGTCTTTAATGAAAAACTGTTTTTT. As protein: CASSEESVFNEKLFF.